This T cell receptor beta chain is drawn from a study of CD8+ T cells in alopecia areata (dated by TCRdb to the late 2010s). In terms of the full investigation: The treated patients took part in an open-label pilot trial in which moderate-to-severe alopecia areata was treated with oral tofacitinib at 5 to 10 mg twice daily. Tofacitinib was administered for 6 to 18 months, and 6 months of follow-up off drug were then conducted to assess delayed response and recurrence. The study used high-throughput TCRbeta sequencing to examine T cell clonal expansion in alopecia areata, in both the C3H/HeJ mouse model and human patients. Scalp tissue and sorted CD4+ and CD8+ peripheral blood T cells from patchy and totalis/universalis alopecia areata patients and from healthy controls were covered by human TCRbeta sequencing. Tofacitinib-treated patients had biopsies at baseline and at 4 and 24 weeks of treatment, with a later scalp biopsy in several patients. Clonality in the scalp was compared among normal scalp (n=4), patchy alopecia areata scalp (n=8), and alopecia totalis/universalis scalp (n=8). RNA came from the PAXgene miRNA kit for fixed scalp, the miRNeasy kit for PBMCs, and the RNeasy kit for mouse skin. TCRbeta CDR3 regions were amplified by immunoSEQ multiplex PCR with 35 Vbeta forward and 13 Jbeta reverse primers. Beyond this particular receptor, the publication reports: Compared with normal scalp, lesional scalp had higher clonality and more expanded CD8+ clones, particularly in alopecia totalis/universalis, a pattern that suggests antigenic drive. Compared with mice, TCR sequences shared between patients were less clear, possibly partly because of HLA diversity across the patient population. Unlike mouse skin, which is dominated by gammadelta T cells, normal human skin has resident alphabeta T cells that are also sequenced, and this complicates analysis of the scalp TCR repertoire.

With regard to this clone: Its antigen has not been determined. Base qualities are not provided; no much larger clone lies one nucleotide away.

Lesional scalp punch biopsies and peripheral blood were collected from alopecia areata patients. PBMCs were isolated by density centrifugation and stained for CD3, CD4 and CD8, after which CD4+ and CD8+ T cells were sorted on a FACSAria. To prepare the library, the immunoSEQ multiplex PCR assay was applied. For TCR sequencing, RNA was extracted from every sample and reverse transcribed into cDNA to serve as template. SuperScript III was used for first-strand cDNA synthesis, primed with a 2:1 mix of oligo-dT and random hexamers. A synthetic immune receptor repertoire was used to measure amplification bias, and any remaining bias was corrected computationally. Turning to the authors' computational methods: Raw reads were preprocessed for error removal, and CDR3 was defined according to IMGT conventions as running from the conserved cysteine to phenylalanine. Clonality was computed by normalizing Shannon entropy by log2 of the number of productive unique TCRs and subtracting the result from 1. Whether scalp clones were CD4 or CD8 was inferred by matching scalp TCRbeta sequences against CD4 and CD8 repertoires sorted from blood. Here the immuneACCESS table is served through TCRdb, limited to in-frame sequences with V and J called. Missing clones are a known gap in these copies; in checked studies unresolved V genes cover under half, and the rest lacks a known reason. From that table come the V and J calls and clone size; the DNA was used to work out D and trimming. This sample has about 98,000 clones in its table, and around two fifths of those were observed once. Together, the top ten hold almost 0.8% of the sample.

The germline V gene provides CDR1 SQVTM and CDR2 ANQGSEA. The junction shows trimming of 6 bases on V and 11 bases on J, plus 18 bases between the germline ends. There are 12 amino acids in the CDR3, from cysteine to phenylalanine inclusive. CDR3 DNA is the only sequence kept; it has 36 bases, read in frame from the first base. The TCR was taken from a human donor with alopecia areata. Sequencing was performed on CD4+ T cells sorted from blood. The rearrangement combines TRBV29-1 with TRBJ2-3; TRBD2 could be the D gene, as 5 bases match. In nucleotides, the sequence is TGCAGCGTGCAGCTAATCCCAGAGGGGCAGTATTTT. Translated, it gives CSVQLIPEGQYF.